These T cell receptor beta chains were read from a single sample in a study of memory CD4+ T cells and cytomegalovirus serostatus. Clones were read by immunoSEQ multiplex PCR, and TCRdb kept only the in-frame ones, dropping some. The sample includes some 73,000 clones, roughly 80% seen only once; the top ten take just over 2.5%. The sequenced material came from memory CD4+ T cells from blood. The receptors were gathered from an adult in good health and CMV-seropositive. CDR3s include the opening cysteine and the closing phenylalanine or tryptophan. D genes are given only for firm matches. Size is stated for part of the rows, as once, few or many counts, or as a class when the clone is expanded.

D: .
J: TRBJ1-4
V: TRBV7-2
size: few
CDR3: CASSLLVGLNEKLFF
DNA: TGTGCCAGCAGCTTATTGGTGGGGCTCAATGAAAAACTGTTTTTT

D: .
J: TRBJ2-1
V: TRBV2
size: .
CDR3: CASSPSQYYNEQFF
DNA: TGTGCCAGCAGCCCTTCTCAATACTACAATGAGCAGTTCTTC

D: TRBD2
J: TRBJ2-1
V: TRBV2
size: .
CDR3: CASRLLAASYNEQFF
DNA: TGTGCCAGCAGATTACTAGCGGCCTCCTACAATGAGCAGTTCTTC

D: .
J: TRBJ2-3
V: TRBV5-4
size: .
CDR3: CASSLIGTNPWGTDTQYF
DNA: TGTGCCAGCAGCTTGATAGGCACTAATCCCTGGGGCACAGATACGCAGTATTTT

D: .
J: TRBJ2-2
V: TRBV11-3
size: .
CDR3: CASSAGTGELFF
DNA: TGTGCCAGCAGCGCAGGGACCGGGGAGCTGTTTTTT

D: .
J: TRBJ1-1
V: TRBV21-1
size: .
CDR3: CASEGQGSPEAFF
DNA: TGTGCCAGTGAGGGACAGGGGAGTCCTGAAGCTTTCTTT

D: .
J: TRBJ1-6
V: TRBV6-6
size: .
CDR3: CASSSGTDNSPLHF
DNA: TGTGCCAGCAGTTCCGGGACCGATAATTCACCCCTCCACTTT

D: TRBD1
J: TRBJ2-1
V: TRBV11-3
size: .
CDR3: CASSLGGGISGTGDNEQFF
DNA: TGTGCCAGCAGCTTAGGTGGGGGTATAAGCGGGACAGGGGACAATGAGCAGTTCTTC

D: .
J: TRBJ2-1
V: TRBV6-6
size: .
CDR3: CASSFRATYNEQFF
DNA: TGTGCCAGCAGTTTCAGGGCCACCTACAATGAGCAGTTCTTC

D: .
J: TRBJ1-6
V: TRBV2
size: few
CDR3: CASPGSRDSPLHF
DNA: TGTGCCAGCCCCGGGTCGAGGGATTCACCCCTCCACTTT

D: .
J: TRBJ1-2
V: TRBV18
size: .
CDR3: CASSPPRYLNYGYTF
DNA: TGTGCCAGCTCACCGCCCCGCTACCTAAACTATGGCTACACCTTC